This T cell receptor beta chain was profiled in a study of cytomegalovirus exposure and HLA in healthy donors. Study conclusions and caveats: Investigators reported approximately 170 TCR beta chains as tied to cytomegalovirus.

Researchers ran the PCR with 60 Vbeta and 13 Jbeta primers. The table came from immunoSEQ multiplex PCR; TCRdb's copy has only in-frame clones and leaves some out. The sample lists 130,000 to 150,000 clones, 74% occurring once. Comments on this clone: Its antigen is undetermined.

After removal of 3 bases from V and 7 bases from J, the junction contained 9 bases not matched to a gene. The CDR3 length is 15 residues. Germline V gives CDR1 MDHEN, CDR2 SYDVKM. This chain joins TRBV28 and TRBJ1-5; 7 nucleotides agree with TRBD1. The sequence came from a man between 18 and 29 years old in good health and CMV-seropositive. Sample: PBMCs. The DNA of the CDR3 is TGTGCCAGCAGTTTGGTTACAGGGGCTGGGCAGCCCCAGCATTTT. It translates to CASSLVTGAGQPQHF.